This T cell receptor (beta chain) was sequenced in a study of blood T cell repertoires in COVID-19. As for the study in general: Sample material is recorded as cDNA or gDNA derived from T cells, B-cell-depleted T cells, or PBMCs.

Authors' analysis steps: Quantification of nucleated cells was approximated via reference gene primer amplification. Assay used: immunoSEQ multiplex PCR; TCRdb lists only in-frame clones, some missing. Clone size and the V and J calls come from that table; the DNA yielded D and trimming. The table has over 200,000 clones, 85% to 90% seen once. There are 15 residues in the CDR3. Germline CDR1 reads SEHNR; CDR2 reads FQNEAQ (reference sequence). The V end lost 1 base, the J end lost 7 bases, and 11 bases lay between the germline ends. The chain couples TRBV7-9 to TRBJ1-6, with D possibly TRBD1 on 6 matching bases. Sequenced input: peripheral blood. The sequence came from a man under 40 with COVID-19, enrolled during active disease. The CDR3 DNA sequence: TGTGCCAGCAGCTTAGAGGGGGATGGCAATTCACCCCTCCACTTT. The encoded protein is CASSLEGDGNSPLHF.